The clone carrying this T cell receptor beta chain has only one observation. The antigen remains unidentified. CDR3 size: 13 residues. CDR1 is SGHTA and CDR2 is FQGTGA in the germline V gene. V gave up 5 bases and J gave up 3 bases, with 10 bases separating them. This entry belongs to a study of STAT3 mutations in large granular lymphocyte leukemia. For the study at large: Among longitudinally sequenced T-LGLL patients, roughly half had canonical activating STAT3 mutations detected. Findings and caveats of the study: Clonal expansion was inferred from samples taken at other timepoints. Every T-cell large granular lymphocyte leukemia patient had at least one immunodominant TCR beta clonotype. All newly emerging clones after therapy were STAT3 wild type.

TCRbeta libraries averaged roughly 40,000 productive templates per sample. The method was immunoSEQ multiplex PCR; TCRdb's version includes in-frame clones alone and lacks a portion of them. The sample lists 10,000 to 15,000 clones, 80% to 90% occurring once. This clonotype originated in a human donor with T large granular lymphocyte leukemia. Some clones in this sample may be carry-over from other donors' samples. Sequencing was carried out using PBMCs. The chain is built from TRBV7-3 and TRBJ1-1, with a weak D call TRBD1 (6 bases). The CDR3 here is CASSLTGYTEAFF. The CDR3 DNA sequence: TGTGCCAGCAGCCTTACAGGGTACACTGAAGCTTTCTTT.